Ten or more counts support the clone carrying this T cell receptor beta chain. The antigen is unknown. The data derive from a study of T cells in Graves' hyperthyroidism and ophthalmopathy. Overall study results and limits: Most expanded thyroid clonotypes above 0.001 also appeared in blood. A model of 13 V-J features distinguished ophthalmopathy from stable hyperthyroidism.

There were TCR beta CDR3 regions amplified from RNA transcripts. Using the HTBI primer set, a first-round RT-PCR was run on the TCR CDR3. TCRdb reprocessed the multiplex PCR reads via MiXCR and lists one record per CDR3 protein. The table includes about 530,000 distinct CDR3 sequences, 15% to 20% detected once. Sequencing was performed on blood. The clonotype was recovered from a woman between 18 and 29 years old with Graves' ophthalmopathy.

CDR3 in DNA: TGTGCCAGCAGCTTAGTTGAATGGGTTCCACCCTACGAGCAGTACTTC. This sequence encodes CASSLVEWVPPYEQYF. V is TRBV11-2 and J is TRBJ2-7; D is unclear. This CDR3 is 16 amino acids long. The V end was cut by 1 base, the J end by 2 bases, with 15 bases between. The germline V gene encodes CDR1 SGHAT and CDR2 FQNNGV.